This entry describes one T cell receptor (beta chain). Treatment meaning: some 20 received Ad26.COV2.S at low or high dose, single or two shots; 5 received placebo; per-sample allocation not given. The investigators took samples on day 63 after the first vaccine or placebo injection. This entry belongs to a study of Ad26.COV2.S vaccination and SARS-CoV-2 variants. The V segment lost 3 bases and the J segment 4 bases; nucleotides outside the gene matches: 9. CDR3 length: 16 amino acids. CDR1 is MGHRA and CDR2 is YSYEKL in the germline V gene. Measured with immunoSEQ multiplex PCR; TCRdb has only the in-frame clones, and not every one. The data hold about 370,000 clones, with 89% observed a single time.

The starting material was peripheral blood, obtained in a trial of Ad26.COV2.S vaccine versus placebo. The receptor's source is a person between 18 and 59 years old who received the Ad26.COV2.S COVID-19 vaccine or a placebo. This chain connects TRBV4-1 to TRBJ1-1; 9 bases line up with TRBD1. The CDR3 nucleotides are TGCGCCAGCAGCCACTTCCAGGGACAGGGAATCACTGAAGCTTTCTTT. It is translated as CASSHFQGQGITEAFF.